The sequence of this T cell receptor (beta chain) was determined in a study of T cell changes during pregnancy in multiple sclerosis. Libraries were prepared by immunoSEQ multiplex PCR; TCRdb keeps only in-frame clonotypes and omits some of them. Of about 110,000 clones in the sample, around 90% are singletons; the top ten hold less than 2%. The germline CDR1 and CDR2 sequences are MNHNS and SASEGT. The CDR3 has 15 amino acids. V shed 8 bases and J 5 bases; nucleotides not matched to a gene: 14. The genes are TRBV6-1 and TRBJ2-7; TRBD1 agrees at 8 bases. The source is a female donor with multiple sclerosis, enrolled in a pregnancy study. Sequenced material: peripheral blood, taken in the third trimester of pregnancy. CDR3 in amino acids: CASLAEGTGSHEQYF. Written as DNA, the CDR3 is TGTGCCAGCCTAGCTGAGGGGACAGGTTCCCACGAGCAGTACTTC.